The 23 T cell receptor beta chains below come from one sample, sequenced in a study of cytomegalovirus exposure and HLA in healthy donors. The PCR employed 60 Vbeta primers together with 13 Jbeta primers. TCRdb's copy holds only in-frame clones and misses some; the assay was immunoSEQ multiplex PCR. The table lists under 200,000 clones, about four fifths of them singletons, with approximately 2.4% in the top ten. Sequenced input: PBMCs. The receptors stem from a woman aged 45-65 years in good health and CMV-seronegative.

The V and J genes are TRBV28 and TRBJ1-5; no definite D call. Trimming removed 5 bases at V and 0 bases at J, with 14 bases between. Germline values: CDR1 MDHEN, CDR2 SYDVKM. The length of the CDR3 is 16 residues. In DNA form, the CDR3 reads TGTGCCAGCAGTCTTCTCCGACATAATAGCAATCAGCCCCAGCATTTT. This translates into CASSLLRHNSNQPQHF.

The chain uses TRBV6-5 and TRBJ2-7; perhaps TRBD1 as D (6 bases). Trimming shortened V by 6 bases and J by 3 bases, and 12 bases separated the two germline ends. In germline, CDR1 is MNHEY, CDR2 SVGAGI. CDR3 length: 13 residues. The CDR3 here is CASRKGQFYEQYF. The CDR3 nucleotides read TGTGCCAGCAGGAAAGGACAGTTCTACGAGCAGTACTTC.

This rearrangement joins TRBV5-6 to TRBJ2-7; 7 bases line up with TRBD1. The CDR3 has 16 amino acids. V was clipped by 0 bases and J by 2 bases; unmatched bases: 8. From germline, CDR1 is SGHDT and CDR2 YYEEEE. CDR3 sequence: CASSLGNRGRPYEQYF. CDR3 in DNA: TGTGCCAGCAGCTTGGGTAACAGGGGTAGACCCTACGAGCAGTACTTC.

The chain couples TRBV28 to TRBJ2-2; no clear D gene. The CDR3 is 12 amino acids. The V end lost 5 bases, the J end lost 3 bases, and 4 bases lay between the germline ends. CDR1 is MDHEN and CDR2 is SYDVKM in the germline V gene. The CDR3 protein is CASSVYTGELFF. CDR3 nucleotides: TGTGCCAGCAGTGTCTACACCGGGGAGCTGTTTTTT.

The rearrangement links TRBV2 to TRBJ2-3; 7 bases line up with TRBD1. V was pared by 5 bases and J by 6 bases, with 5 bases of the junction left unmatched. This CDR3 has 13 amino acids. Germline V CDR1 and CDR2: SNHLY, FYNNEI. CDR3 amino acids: CASSLDRADTQYF. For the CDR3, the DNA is TGTGCCAGCAGTCTCGACAGGGCTGATACGCAGTATTTT.

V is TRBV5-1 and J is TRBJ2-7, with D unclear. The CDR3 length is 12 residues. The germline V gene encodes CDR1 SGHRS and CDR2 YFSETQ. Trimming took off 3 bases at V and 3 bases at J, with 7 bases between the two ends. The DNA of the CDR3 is TGCGCCAGCAGCTACGAGAACTACGAGCAGTACTTC. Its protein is CASSYENYEQYF.

CDR3 sequence reads: CATSRETGTVTDTQYF. In nucleotides, the CDR3 is TGTGCCACCAGCAGAGAAACCGGGACAGTCACAGATACGCAGTATTTT. The rearrangement links TRBV15 to TRBJ2-3; 7 bases are a match to TRBD1. Trimming removed 0 bases from V and 2 bases from J; junction bases left unmatched: 5. Germline V gene lookup returns CDR1 LNHNV and CDR2 YYDKDF (reference sequence). The CDR3 has 16 residues.

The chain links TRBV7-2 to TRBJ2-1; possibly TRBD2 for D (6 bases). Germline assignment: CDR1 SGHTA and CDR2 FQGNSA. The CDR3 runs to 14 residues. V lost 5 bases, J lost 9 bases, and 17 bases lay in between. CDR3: CASSAGLVGSEQFF. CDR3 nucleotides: TGTGCCAGCAGCGCGGGATTGGTAGGGAGTGAGCAGTTCTTC.

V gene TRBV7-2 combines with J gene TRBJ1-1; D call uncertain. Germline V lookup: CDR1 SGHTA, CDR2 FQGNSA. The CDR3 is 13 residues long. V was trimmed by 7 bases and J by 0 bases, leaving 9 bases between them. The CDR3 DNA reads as TGTGCCAGCACCCCCGCAGTGAACACTGAAGCTTTCTTT. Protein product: CASTPAVNTEAFF. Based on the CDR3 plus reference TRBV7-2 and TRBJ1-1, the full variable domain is GAGVSQSPSNKVTEKGKDVELRCDPISGHTALYWYRQSLGQGLEFLIYFQGNSAPDKSGLPSDRFSAERTGGSVSTLTIQRTQQEDSAVYLCASTPAVNTEAFFGQGTRLTVV.

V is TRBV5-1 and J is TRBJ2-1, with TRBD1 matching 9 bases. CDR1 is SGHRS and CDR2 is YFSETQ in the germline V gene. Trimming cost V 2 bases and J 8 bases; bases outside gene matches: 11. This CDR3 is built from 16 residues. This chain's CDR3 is CASSFGGTGKIDEQFF. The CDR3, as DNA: TGCGCCAGCAGCTTTGGCGGGACAGGGAAGATCGATGAGCAGTTCTTC.

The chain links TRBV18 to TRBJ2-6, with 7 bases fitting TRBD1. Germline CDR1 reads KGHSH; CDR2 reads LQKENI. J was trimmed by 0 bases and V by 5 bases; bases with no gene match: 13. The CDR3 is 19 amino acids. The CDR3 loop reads CASSFTDRSIVSGANVLTF. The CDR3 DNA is TGTGCCAGCTCATTCACGGACAGGTCAATAGTCTCTGGGGCCAACGTCCTGACTTTC.

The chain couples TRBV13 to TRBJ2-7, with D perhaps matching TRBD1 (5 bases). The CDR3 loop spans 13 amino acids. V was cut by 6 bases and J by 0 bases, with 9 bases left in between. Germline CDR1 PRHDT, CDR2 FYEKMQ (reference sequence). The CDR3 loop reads CASSSDSSYEQYF. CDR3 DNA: TGTGCCAGCAGTTCCGACAGCTCCTACGAGCAGTACTTC.

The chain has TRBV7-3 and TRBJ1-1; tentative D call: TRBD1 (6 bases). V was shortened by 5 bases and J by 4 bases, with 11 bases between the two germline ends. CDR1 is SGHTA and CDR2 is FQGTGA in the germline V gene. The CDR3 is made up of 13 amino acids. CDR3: CASSPGHLTEAFF. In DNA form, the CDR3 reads TGTGCCAGCAGCCCGGGACACCTCACTGAAGCTTTCTTT.

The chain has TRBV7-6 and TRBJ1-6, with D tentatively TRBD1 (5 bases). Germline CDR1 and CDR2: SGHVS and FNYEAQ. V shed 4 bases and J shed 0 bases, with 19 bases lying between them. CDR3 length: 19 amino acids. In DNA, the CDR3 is TGTGCCAGCAGCTCGATCAGTCTTGGGGGACTCTCCTATAATTCACCCCTCCACTTT. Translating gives CASSSISLGGLSYNSPLHF.

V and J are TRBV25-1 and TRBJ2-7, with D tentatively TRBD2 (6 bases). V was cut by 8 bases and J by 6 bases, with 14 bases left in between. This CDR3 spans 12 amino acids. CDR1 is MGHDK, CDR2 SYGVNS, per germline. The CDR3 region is CASGQGLAEQYF. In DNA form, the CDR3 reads TGTGCCAGCGGTCAGGGACTTGCCGAGCAGTACTTC.

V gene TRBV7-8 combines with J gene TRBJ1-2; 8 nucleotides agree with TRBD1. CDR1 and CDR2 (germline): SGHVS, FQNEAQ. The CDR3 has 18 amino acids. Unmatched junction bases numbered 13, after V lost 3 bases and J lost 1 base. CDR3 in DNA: TGTGCCAGCAGCTTGGTTATACGTCCGACAGGGGATAACTATGGCTACACCTTC. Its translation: CASSLVIRPTGDNYGYTF.

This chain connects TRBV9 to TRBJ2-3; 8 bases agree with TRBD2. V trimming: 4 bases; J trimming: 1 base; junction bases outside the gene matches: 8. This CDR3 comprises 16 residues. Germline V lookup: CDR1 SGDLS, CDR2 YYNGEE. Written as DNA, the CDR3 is TGTGCCAGCAGCCCGGGGGGGACCTTTGGCACAGATACGCAGTATTTT. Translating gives CASSPGGTFGTDTQYF.

The CDR3 DNA sequence: TGTGCCACCACAGACATTGAGCAGTTCTTC. Translating gives CATTDIEQFF. The rearrangement uses TRBV2 and TRBJ2-1; D not resolved. The CDR3 runs to 10 residues. In germline, CDR1 is SNHLY, CDR2 FYNNEI. V lost 10 bases to trimming and J lost 9 bases, with 10 bases between them.

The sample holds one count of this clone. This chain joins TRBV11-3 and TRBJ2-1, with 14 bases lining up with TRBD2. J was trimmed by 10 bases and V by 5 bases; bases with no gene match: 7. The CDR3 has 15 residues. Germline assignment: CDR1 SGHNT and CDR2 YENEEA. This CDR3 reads CASSLTRTSGGEQFF. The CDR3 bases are TGTGCCAGCAGCCTAACTAGGACTAGCGGGGGGGAGCAGTTCTTC.

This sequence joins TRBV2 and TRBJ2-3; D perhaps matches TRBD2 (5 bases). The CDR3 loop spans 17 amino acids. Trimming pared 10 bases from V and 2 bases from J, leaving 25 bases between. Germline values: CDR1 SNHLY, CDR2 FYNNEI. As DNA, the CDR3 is TGTGCCATCCGAGGGCGGGTGCTAACGGACCTCACAGATACGCAGTATTTT. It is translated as CAIRGRVLTDLTDTQYF.

Here the CDR3 DNA reads TGTGCCAGAAGGCTAGACGGAATGAACACTGAAGCTTTCTTT. Translation gives CARRLDGMNTEAFF. V gene TRBV5-3 combines with J gene TRBJ1-1; D remains ambiguous. TRBV5-3 is noted as an ORF with a role that remains uncertain. Trimming stripped 5 bases from V and 0 bases from J, with 11 bases between. The CDR3 sequence is 14 residues long.

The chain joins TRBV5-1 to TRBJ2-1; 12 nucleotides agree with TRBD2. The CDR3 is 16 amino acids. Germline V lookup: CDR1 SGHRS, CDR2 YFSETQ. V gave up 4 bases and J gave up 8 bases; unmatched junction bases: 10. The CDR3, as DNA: TGCGCCAGCAGCACTGGACTAGCGGGGACTCGGGATGAGCAGTTCTTC. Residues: CASSTGLAGTRDEQFF.

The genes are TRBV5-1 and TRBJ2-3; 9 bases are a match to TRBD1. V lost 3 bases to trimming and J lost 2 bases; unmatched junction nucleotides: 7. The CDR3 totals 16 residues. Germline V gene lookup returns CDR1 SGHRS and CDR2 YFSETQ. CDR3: CASSSIGTGLTDTQYF. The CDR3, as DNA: TGCGCCAGCAGCTCTATTGGGACAGGGCTCACAGATACGCAGTATTTT.